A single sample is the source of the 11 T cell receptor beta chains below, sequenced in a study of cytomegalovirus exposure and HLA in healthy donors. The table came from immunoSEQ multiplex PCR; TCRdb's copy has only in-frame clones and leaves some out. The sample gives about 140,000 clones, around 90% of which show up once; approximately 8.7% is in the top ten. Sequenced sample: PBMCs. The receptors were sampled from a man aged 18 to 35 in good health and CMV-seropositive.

This chain's CDR3 is CASSPRERVYNEQFF. CDR3 nucleotides: TGTGCCAGCTCACCCCGGGAGAGGGTCTACAATGAGCAGTTCTTC. V usage is TRBV18 and J usage is TRBJ2-1; tentatively, D is TRBD2 (6 bases). CDR3 size: 15 residues. Germline assignment: CDR1 KGHSH and CDR2 LQKENI. Trimming stripped 3 bases from V and 3 bases from J, with 12 bases between.

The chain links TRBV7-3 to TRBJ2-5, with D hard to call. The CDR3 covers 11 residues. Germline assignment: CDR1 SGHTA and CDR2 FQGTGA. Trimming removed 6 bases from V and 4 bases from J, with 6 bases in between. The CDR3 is CASSSGETQYF. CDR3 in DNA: TGTGCCAGCAGTTCAGGAGAGACCCAGTACTTC. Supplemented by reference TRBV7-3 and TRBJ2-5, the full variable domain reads GAGVSQTPSNKVTEKGKYVELRCDPISGHTALYWYRQSLGQGPEFLIYFQGTGAADDSGLPNDRFFAVRPEGSVSTLKIQRTERGDSAVYLCASSSGETQYFGPGTRLLVL.

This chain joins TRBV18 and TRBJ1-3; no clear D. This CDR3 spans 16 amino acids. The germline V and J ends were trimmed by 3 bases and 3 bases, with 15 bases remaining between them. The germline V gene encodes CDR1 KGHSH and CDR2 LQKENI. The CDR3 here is CASSPRGEWSGNTIYF. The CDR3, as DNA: TGTGCCAGCTCACCGCGCGGTGAGTGGAGTGGAAACACCATATATTTT.

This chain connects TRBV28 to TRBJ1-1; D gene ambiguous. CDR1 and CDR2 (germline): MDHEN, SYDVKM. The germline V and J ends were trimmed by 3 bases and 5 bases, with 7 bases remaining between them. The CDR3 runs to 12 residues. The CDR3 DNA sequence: TGTGCCAGCAGTTTTGGCAGAACTGAAGCTTTCTTT. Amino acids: CASSFGRTEAFF.

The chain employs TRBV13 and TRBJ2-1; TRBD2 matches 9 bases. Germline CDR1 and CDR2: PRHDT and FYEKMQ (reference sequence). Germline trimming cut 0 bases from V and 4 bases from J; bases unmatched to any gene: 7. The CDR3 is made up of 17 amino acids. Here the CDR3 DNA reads TGTGCCAGCAGCTTAGGCGCTAGCGGGAATGCGTACAATGAGCAGTTCTTC. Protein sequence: CASSLGASGNAYNEQFF. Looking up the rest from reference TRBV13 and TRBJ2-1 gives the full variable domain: AAGVIQSPRHLIKEKRETATLKCYPIPRHDTVYWYQQGPGQDPQFLISFYEKMQSDKGSIPDRFSAQQFSDYHSELNMSSLELGDSALYFCASSLGASGNAYNEQFFGPGTRLTVL.

The CDR3 coding sequence is TGTGCCAGCAATGGGGACAGGAATCAGCCCCAGCATTTT. Residues: CASNGDRNQPQHF. J is TRBJ1-5 and V is TRBV2; 8 nucleotides match TRBD1. Trimming at V came to 7 bases and at J to 4 bases, leaving 3 bases not matched to a gene. In germline, CDR1 is SNHLY, CDR2 FYNNEI. This CDR3 has 13 amino acids.

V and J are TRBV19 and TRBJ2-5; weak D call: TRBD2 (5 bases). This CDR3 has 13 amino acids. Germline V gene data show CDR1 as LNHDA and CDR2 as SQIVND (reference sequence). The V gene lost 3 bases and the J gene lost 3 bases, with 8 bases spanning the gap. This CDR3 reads CASSISREETQYF. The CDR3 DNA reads TGTGCCAGTAGTATTTCGAGGGAAGAGACCCAGTACTTC. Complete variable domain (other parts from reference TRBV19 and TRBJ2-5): DGGITQSPKYLFRKEGQNVTLSCEQNLNHDAMYWYRQDPGQGLRLIYYSQIVNDFQKGDIAEGYSVSREKKESFPLTVTSAQKNPTAFYLCASSISREETQYFGPGTRLLVL.

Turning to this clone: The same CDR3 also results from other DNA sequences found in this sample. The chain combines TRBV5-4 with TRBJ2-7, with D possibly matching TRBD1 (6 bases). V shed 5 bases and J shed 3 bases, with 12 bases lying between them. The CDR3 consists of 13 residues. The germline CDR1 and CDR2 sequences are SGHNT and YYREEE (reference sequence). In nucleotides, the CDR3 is TGTGCCAGCAGTCTGGGGGCGAGCTACGAGCAGTACTTC. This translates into CASSLGASYEQYF.

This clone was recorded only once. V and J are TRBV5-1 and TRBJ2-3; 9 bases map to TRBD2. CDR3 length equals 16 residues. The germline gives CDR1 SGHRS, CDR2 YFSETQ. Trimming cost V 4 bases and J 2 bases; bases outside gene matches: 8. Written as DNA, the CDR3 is TGCGCCAGCAGCCCACCTAGCGGGGAATACACAGATACGCAGTATTTT. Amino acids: CASSPPSGEYTDTQYF. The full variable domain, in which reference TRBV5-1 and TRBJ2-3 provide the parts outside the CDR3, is KAGVTQTPRYLIKTRGQQVTLSCSPISGHRSVSWYQQTPGQGLQFLFEYFSETQRNKGNFPGRFSGRQFSNSRSEMNVSTLELGDSALYLCASSPPSGEYTDTQYFGPGTRLTVL.

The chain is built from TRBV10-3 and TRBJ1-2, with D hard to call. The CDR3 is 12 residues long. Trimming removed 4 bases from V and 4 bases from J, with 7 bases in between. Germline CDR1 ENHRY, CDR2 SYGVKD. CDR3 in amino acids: CAISGLSYGYTF. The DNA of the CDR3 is TGTGCCATCAGTGGGTTGAGCTATGGCTACACCTTC.

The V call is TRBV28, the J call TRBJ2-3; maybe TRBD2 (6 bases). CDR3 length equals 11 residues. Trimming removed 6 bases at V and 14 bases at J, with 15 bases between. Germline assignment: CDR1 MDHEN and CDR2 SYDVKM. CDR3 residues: CASSPGLRLYF. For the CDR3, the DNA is TGTGCCAGCAGCCCGGGACTCCGTCTGTATTTT.